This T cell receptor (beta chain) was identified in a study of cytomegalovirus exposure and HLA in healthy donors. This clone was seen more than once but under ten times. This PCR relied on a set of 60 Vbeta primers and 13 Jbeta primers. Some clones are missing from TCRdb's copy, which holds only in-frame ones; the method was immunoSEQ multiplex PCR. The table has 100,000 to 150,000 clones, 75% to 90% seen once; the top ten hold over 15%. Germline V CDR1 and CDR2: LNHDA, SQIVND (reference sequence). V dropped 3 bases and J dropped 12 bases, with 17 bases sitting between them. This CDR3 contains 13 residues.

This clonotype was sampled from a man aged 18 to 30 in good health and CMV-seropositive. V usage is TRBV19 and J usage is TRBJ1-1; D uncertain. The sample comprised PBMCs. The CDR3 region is CASSIFVQANPFF. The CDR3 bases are TGTGCCAGTAGTATTTTCGTGCAGGCTAATCCTTTCTTT.